This TCR beta chain was identified during a study of blood T cell repertoires in COVID-19. In the study overall: COVID-19 samples, acute and convalescent, were from the United States, Italy and Spain. PBMCs, B-cell-depleted T cells, or T cells provided the cDNA or gDNA that made up the material.

In the study's own analysis: Reference gene primer amplification in the assay estimated nucleated cell counts. Sequencing used immunoSEQ multiplex PCR; TCRdb keeps in-frame clones, though not all of them. Clone size and the V and J calls come from that table; the DNA yielded D and trimming. The data contain about 200,000 clones, under 90% of them singletons. Sequences were obtained from peripheral blood. The receptor was isolated from a man between 35 and 55 years old with acute or convalescent COVID-19.

CDR3 nucleotides: TGTGCCACAACAGCCAGGGTTGGCTACACCTTC. Amino acid sequence: CATTARVGYTF. The V and J genes are TRBV7-8 and TRBJ1-2, with a weak D call TRBD1 (5 bases). The V end was cut by 10 bases, the J end by 7 bases, with 13 bases between. The germline V gene has CDR1 SGHVS and CDR2 FQNEAQ. This CDR3 is built from 11 residues.